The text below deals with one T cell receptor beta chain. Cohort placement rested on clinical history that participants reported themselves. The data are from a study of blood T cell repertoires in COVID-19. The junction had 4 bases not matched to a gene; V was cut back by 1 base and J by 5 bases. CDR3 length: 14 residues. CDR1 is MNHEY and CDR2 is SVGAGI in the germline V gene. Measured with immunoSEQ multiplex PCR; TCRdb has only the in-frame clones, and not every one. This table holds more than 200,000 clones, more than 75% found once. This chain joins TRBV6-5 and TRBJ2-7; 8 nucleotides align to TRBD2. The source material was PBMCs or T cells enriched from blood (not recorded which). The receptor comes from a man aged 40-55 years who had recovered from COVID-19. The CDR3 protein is CASSYLAGRDEQYF. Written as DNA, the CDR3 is TGTGCCAGCAGTTACTTAGCGGGGCGGGACGAGCAGTACTTC.